This T cell receptor (beta chain) was identified during a study of beta chain features in type 1 diabetes. General study results and limits: Patients with Type 1 diabetes showed moderately but significantly shorter TCRB CDR3s in all four CD4+ subsets. In comparison with healthy donors, patients had naive, central memory and Treg TCRB repertoires that appeared more similar.

Every isolated RNA sample was fully reverse transcribed, so sequencing captured expressed TCRB transcripts. Here immunoSEQ multiplex PCR was the method, and the copy in TCRdb shows in-frame clones only, minus some. The table shows 95,000 to 150,000 clones, with around 17% occurring only once. Of note for this clone: Its cognate antigen is unknown.

Germline values: CDR1 MDHEN, CDR2 SYDVKM. This CDR3 comprises 15 residues. The V gene end was trimmed by 5 bases and the J gene end by 3 bases; junction bases not matched to a gene: 6. In total, each donor contributed a single heparinised blood draw that averaged around 0.12 L. A sort by CD45RO/CCR7/CD25/CD127/CD95/CD27 yielded CD4+ naive, central memory, regulatory and stem cell-like memory cells. The sample taken for sequencing was central memory CD4+ T cells from blood. This clonotype was sampled from a man aged 25-45 years with type 1 diabetes. The chain links TRBV28 to TRBJ2-1; 8 bases match TRBD1. The CDR3 coding sequence is TGTGCCAGCAGTGACAGGGGTCCTTACTACAATGAGCAGTTCTTC. This codes for CASSDRGPYYNEQFF.